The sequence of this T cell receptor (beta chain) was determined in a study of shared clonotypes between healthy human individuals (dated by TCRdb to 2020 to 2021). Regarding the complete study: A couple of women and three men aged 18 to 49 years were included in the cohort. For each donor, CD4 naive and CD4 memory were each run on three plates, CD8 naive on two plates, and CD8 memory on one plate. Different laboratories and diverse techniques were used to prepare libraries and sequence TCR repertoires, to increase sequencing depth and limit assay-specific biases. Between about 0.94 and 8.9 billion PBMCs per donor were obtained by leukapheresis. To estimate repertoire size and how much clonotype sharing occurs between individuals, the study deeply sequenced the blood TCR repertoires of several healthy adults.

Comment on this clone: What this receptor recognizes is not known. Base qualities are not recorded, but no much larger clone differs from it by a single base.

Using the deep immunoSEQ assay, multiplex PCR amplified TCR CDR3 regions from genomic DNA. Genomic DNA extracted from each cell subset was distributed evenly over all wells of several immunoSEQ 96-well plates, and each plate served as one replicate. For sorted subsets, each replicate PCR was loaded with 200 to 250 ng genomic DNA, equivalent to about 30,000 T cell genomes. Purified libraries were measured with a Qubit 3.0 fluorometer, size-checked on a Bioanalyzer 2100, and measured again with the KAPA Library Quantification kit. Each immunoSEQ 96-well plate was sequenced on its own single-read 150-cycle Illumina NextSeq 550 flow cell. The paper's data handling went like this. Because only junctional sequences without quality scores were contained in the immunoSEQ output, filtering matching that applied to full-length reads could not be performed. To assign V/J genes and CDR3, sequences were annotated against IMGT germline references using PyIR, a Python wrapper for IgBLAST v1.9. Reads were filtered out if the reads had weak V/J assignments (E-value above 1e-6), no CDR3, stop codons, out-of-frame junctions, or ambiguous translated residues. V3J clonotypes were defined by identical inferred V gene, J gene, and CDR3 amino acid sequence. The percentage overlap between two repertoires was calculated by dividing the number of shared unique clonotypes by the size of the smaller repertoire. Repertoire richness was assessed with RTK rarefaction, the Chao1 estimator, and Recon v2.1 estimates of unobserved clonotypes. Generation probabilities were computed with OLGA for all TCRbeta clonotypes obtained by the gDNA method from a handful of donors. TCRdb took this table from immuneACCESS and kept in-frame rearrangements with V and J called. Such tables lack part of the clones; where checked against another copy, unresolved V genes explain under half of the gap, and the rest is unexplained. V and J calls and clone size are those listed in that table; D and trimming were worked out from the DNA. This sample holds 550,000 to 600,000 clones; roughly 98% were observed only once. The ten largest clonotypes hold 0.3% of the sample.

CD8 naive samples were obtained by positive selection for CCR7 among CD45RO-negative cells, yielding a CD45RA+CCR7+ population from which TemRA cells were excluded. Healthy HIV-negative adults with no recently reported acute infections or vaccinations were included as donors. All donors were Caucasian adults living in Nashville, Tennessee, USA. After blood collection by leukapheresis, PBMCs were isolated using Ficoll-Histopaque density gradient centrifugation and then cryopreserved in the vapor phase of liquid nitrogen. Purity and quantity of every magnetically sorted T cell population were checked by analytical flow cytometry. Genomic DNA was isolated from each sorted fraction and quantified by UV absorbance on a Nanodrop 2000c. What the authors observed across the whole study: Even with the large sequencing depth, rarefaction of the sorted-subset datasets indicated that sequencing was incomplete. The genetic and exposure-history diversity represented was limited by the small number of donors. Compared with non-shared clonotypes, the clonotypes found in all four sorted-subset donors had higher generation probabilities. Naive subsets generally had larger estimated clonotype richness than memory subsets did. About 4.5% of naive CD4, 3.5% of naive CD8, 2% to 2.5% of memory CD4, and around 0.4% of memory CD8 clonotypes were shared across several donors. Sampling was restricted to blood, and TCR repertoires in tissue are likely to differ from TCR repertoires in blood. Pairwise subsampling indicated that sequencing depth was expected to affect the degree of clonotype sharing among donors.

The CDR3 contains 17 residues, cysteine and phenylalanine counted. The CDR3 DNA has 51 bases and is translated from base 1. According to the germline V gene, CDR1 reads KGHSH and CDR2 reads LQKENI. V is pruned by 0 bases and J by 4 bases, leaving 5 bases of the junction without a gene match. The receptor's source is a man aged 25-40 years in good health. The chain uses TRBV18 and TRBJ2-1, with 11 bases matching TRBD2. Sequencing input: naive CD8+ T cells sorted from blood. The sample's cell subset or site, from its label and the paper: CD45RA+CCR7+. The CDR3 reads CASSPPVAGGLYNEQFF. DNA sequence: TGTGCCAGCTCACCACCGGTAGCGGGAGGGCTGTACAATGAGCAGTTCTTC. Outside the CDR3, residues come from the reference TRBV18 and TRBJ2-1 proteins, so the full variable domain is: NAGVMQNPRHLVRRRGQEARLRCSPMKGHSHVYWYRQLPEEGLKFMVYLQKENIIDESGMPKERFSAEFPKEGPSILRIQQVVRGDSAAYFCASSPPVAGGLYNEQFFGPGTRLTVL.